A single T cell receptor beta chain is shown here with its context. Per the germline V gene, CDR1 is SGHAT and CDR2 is FQNNGV. CDR3 size: 14 residues. The V end was cut by 3 bases, the J end by 10 bases, with 13 bases between. This entry belongs to a study of blood T cell repertoires in COVID-19. In the original analysis: From reference gene primer amplification, estimates of nucleated cell counts were derived. Sequencing was performed with immunoSEQ multiplex PCR; in TCRdb, only in-frame clones are kept and a portion is missing. That table supplies the V and J calls and clone size; D and trimming were determined from the DNA. This sample has 130,000 to 150,000 clones; 75% to 90% occur once, and the top ten carry around 3.4%.

The material sequenced was peripheral blood. The rearrangement links TRBV11-2 to TRBJ1-6, with D possibly being TRBD1 (5 bases). This receptor was obtained from a man between 65 and 85 years old who had recovered from COVID-19. DNA for the CDR3: TGTGCCAGCAGCTTCTCCAGGGATGGCTCACCCCTCCACTTT. Translating gives CASSFSRDGSPLHF.